The 14 T cell receptor beta chains in this list originate from one sample, sequenced in a study of Graves' ophthalmopathy and Graves' hyperthyroidism. From RNA, the CDR3 regions of TCR beta chains were amplified and sequenced. After a first-round RT-PCR with HTBI primers, a second-round multiplex PCR was run. MiXCR, applied by TCRdb to the multiplex PCR reads, yields one record per CDR3 protein. The sample carries more than 1,000,000 distinct CDR3 sequences, about 35% recorded once. The sample consisted of peripheral blood or thyroid tissue (not recorded which). These receptors all come from an adult man with Graves' hyperthyroidism.

This clonotype was detected many times. The V call is TRBV7-2, the J call TRBJ2-5, with D possibly matching TRBD2 (5 bases). Trimming left V 5 bases short and J 1 base short, with 17 bases between. CDR3 length: 16 residues. Germline V lookup: CDR1 SGHTA, CDR2 FQGNSA. The CDR3 reads CASSHGVSIPQETQYF. CDR3 coding DNA: TGTGCCAGCAGCCACGGGGTTAGCATCCCCCAAGAGACCCAGTACTTC.

The chain combines TRBV19 with TRBJ2-2; 9 nucleotides line up with TRBD1. Germline loops: CDR1 LNHDA, CDR2 SQIVND (reference sequence). The junction had 1 base not matched to a gene; V was cut back by 7 bases and J by 1 base. CDR3 length: 14 amino acids. This CDR3 is CASTGQGNTGELFF. The CDR3 coding sequence is TGTGCCAGTACGGGACAGGGGAACACCGGGGAGCTGTTTTTT.

This clonotype came up many times. This chain joins TRBV20-1 and TRBJ2-7; D uncertain. CDR3 length equals 12 residues. The ends were cut back, 3 bases at V and 2 bases at J, with 8 bases in the middle. Germline V gene data show CDR1 as DFQATT and CDR2 as SNEGSKA (reference sequence). Here the CDR3 reads CSASLRPYEQYF. Written as DNA, the CDR3 is TGCAGTGCTAGCCTCCGACCCTACGAGCAGTACTTC.

The CDR3 nucleotides read TGTGCCAGCAGCTTAGTTCATGAAGCTACTAGCGCTGAAACCCAGTACTTC. This translates into CASSLVHEATSAETQYF. V and J are TRBV7-3 and TRBJ2-5; 7 positions match TRBD2. This CDR3 comprises 17 residues. Germline V gene sequence: CDR1 SGHTA, CDR2 FQGTGA. Losses at the gene ends were 2 bases for V and 8 bases for J; bases not matched to a gene: 17.

Turning to this clonotype: The CDR3 does not close with the conserved phenylalanine or tryptophan, likely indicating a read error. The limits of the CDR3 on the DNA are not certain, so only TCRdb's listed CDR3 is given. V usage is TRBV11-2 and J usage is TRBJ1-1; the table calls TRBD1, which could not be checked here. The CDR3 adds up to 10 amino acids, both ends counted. In germline, CDR1 is SGHAT, CDR2 FQNNGV. CDR3 residues: CASSPTGSSY.

At least ten counts were recorded for this clonotype. This sequence joins TRBV2 and TRBJ1-4; perhaps TRBD1 as D (5 bases). The V gene's germline CDR1 is SNHLY and CDR2 FYNNEI. V shed 11 bases and J shed 0 bases, with 10 bases lying between them. CDR3 size: 13 residues. This chain's CDR3 is CALGTSTNEKLFF. CDR3 nucleotides: TGTGCCTTGGGGACCTCAACTAATGAAAAACTGTTTTTT.

Regarding this clonotype: This may be a read error: a much more frequent sequence differs by one nucleotide. The chain recombines TRBV7-2 with TRBJ2-5, with a possible D match to TRBD2 (6 bases). Looked up from germline, CDR1 is SGHTA and CDR2 is FQGNSA. This CDR3 region has 15 residues. Here the CDR3 reads CAGSLYGLSPETQYF. The CDR3 DNA reads as TGTGCCGGCAGCTTATACGGACTATCCCCAGAGACCCAGTACTTC. The whole variable domain, remainder taken from reference TRBV7-2 and TRBJ2-5, is GAGVSQSPSNKVTEKGKDVELRCDPISGHTALYWYRQSLGQGLEFLIYFQGNSAPDKSGLPSDRFSAERTGGSVSTLTIQRTQQEDSAVYLCAGSLYGLSPETQYFGPGTRLLVL.

This clonotype was seen only a few times. This chain joins TRBV29-1 and TRBJ1-2; D gene ambiguous. The CDR3 runs to 12 residues. Germline CDR1 and CDR2: SQVTM and ANQGSEA. In DNA form, the CDR3 reads TGCACCGCCCCCCCGGGTTCCTATGGCTACACCTTC. Amino acid sequence: CTAPPGSYGYTF.

CDR3 sequence reads: CSVEVERDQETQYF. Written as DNA, the CDR3 is TGCAGCGTTGAAGTTGAGAGGGATCAAGAGACCCAGTACTTC. The chain carries TRBV29-1 and TRBJ2-5, with a weak D call TRBD2 (5 bases). Germline assignment: CDR1 SQVTM and CDR2 ANQGSEA. CDR3 length: 14 amino acids. Trimming took 1 base from V and 2 from J, leaving 11 bases between them. Using reference TRBV29-1 and TRBJ2-5 for the parts outside the CDR3, the full variable domain is SAVISQKPSRDICQRGTSLTIQCQVDSQVTMMFWYRQQPGQSLTLIATANQGSEATYESGFVIDKFPISRPNLTFSTLTVSNMSPEDSSIYLCSVEVERDQETQYFGPGTRLLVL.

CDR3 region: CSAREQGRNTIYF. The CDR3 DNA reads as TGCAGTGCTAGAGAACAGGGGAGAAACACCATATATTTT. This chain connects TRBV20-1 to TRBJ1-3; 7 positions match TRBD1. The CDR3 contains 13 residues. Trimming took 0 bases from V and 5 from J; bases not matched to a gene: 1. CDR1 is DFQATT and CDR2 is SNEGSKA in the germline V gene (reference sequence).

The V and J genes are TRBV16 and TRBJ1-5; D not certain. With 0 bases removed from V and 2 bases from J, the gap between germline ends came to 8 bases. The CDR3 has 15 amino acids. The germline V gene has CDR1 KGHSY and CDR2 FQNENV. CDR3 bases: TGTGCCAGCAGCCAATCGGCCACGGGCAATCAGCCCCAGCATTTT. It is translated as CASSQSATGNQPQHF.

A few counts support this clonotype. This chain joins TRBV3-1 and TRBJ2-7; D not certain. Germline CDR1 is LGHDT and CDR2 is YNNKEL (reference sequence). The CDR3 extends over 12 amino acids. Trimming cost V 3 bases and J 2 bases, with 5 bases left between them. CDR3 bases: TGTGCCAGCAGCCATACCGCCTACGAGCAGTACTTC. It encodes CASSHTAYEQYF.

This clonotype occurred many times. The V gene is TRBV7-8, the J gene TRBJ2-5, with D perhaps matching TRBD1 or TRBD2 (5 bases each). CDR3 length equals 16 residues. Trimming pared 4 bases from V and 4 bases from J, leaving 19 bases between. Germline assignment: CDR1 SGHVS and CDR2 FQNEAQ. CDR3 protein: CASSYAGTGVGETQYF. The CDR3 nucleotides read TGTGCCAGCAGCTACGCCGGGACCGGCGTTGGAGAGACCCAGTACTTC.

The genes are TRBV19 and TRBJ1-5; D remains ambiguous. This CDR3 has 13 residues. The germline V gene has CDR1 LNHDA and CDR2 SQIVND (reference sequence). V lost 9 bases to trimming and J lost 4 bases, with 13 bases between them. CDR3 region: CASSFDGNQPQHF. CDR3 DNA sequence: TGTGCCAGCAGCTTCGACGGTAATCAGCCCCAGCATTTT. Based on the CDR3 plus reference TRBV19 and TRBJ1-5, the full variable domain is DGGITQSPKYLFRKEGQNVTLSCEQNLNHDAMYWYRQDPGQGLRLIYYSQIVNDFQKGDIAEGYSVSREKKESFPLTVTSAQKNPTAFYLCASSFDGNQPQHFGDGTRLSIL.